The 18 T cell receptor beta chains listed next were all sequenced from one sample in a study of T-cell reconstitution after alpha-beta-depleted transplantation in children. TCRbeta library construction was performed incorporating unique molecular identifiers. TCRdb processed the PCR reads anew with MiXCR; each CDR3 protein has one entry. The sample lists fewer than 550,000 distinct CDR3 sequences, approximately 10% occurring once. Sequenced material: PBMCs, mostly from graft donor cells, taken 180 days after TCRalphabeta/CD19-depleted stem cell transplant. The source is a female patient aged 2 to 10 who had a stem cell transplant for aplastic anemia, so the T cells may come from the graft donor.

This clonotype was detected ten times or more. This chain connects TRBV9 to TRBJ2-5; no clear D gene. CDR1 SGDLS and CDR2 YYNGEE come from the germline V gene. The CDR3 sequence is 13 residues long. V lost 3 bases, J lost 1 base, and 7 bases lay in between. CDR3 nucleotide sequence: TGTGCCAGCAGCGGGACGGCCCAAGAGACCCAGTACTTC. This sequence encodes CASSGTAQETQYF.

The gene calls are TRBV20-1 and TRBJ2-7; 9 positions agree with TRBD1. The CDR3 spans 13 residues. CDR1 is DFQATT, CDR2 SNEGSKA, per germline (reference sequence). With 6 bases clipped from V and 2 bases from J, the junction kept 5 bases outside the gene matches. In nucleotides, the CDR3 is TGCAGTGCCGGGACAGGGACCACCTACGAGCAGTACTTC. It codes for CSAGTGTTYEQYF.

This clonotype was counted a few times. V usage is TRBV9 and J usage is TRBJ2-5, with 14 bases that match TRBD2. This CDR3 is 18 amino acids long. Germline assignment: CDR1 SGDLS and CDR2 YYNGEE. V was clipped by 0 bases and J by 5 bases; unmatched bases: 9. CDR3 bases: TGTGCCAGCAGCGTAGGAGGACTAGCGGGAGGTGCCGGGGAGACCCAGTACTTC. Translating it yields CASSVGGLAGGAGETQYF.

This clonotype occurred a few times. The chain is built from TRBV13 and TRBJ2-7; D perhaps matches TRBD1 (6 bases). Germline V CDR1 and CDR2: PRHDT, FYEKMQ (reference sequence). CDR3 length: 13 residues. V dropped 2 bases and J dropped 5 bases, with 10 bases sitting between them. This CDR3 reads CASSLTQGNEQYF. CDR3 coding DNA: TGTGCCAGCAGCTTAACCCAGGGGAACGAGCAGTACTTC.

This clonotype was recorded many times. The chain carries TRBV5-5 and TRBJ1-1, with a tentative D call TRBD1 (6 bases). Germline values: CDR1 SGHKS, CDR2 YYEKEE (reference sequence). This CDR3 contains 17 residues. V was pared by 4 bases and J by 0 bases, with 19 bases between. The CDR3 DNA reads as TGTGCCAGCAGCCGAGTGGGGGGCGCCTTACTGAACACTGAAGCTTTCTTT. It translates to CASSRVGGALLNTEAFF.

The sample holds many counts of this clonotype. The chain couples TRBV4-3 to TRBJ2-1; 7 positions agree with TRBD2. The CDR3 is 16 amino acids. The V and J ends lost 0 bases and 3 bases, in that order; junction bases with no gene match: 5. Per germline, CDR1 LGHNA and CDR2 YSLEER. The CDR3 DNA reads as TGCGCCAGCAGCCAAGATCACCTAGCGGTCTACAATGAGCAGTTCTTC. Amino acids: CASSQDHLAVYNEQFF.

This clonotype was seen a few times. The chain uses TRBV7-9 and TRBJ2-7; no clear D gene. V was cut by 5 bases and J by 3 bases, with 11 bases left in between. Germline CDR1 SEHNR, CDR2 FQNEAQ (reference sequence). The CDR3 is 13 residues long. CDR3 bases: TGTGCCAGCAGCCAGGTATCGAGCTACGAGCAGTACTTC. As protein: CASSQVSSYEQYF.

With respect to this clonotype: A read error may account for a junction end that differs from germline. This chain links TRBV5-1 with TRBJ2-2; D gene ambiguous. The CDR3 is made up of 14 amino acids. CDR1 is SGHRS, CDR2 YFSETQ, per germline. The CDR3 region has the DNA TGCGCCAGCAGCTTAAAACCCCCGCCCGGTGAGCTGTTTTTT. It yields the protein CASSLKPPPGELFF.

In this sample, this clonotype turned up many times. The CDR3 coding sequence is TGTGCCAGCAGCTTAGGGTACTGGGACACCGGGGAGCTGTTTTTT. Residues: CASSLGYWDTGELFF. The chain recombines TRBV11-2 with TRBJ2-2, with D unresolved. This CDR3 is built from 15 residues. Germline assignment: CDR1 SGHAT and CDR2 FQNNGV. Trimming pared 1 base from V and 3 bases from J, leaving 9 bases between.

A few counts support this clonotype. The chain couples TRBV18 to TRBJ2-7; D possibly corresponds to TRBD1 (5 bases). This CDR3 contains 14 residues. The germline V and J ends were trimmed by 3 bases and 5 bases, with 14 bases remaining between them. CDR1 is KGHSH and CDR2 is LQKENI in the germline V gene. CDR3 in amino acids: CASSPSQGMNEQYV. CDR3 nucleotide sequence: TGTGCCAGCTCACCGAGTCAGGGAATGAACGAGCAGTACGTC.

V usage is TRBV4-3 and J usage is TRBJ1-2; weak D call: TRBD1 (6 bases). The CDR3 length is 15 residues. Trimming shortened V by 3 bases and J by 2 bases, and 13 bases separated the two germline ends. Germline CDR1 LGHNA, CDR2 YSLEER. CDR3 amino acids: CASSQASTGNYGYTF. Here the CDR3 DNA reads TGCGCCAGCAGCCAGGCCTCGACAGGAAACTATGGCTACACCTTC.

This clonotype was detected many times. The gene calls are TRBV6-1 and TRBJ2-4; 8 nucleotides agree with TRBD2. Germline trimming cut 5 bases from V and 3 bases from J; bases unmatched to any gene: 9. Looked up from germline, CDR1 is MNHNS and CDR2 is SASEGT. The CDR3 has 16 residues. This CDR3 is CASSPSSAGGKNIQYF. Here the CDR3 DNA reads TGTGCCAGCAGTCCTTCTAGCGCGGGGGGCAAAAACATTCAGTACTTC.

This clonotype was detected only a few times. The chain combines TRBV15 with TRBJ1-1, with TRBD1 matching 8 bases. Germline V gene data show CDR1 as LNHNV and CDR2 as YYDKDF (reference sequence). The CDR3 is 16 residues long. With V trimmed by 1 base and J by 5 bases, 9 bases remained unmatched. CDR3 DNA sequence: TGTGCCACCAGCAGAGCCCAGACAGGGGTCCGGACTGAAGCTTTCTTT. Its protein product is CATSRAQTGVRTEAFF.

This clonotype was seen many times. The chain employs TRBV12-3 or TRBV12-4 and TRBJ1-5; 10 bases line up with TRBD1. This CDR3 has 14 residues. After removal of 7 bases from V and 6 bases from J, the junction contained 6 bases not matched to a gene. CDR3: CASTETGGGQPQHF. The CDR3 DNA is TGTGCCAGCACCGAGACAGGGGGCGGTCAGCCCCAGCATTTT.

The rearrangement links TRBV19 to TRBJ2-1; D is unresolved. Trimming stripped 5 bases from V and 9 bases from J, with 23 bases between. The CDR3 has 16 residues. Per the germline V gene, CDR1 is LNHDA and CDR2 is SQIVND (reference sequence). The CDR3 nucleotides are TGTGCCAGTAGTGCTCAACTGCACGGGCCCCTGCGTGAGCAGTTCTTC. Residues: CASSAQLHGPLREQFF.

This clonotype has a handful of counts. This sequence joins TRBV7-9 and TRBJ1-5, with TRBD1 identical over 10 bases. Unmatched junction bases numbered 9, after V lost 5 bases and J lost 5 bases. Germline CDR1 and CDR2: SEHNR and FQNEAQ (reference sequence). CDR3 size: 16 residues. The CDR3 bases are TGTGCCAGCAGCCCCCCGGGACAGGGGCGGGATCAGCCCCAGCATTTT. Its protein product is CASSPPGQGRDQPQHF.

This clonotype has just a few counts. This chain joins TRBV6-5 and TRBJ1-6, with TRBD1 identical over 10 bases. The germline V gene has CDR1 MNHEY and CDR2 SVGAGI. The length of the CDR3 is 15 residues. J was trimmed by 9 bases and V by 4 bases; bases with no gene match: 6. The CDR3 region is CASSLTGGAGSPLHF. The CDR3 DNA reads TGTGCCAGCAGTTTGACAGGGGGCGCGGGTTCACCCCTCCACTTT.

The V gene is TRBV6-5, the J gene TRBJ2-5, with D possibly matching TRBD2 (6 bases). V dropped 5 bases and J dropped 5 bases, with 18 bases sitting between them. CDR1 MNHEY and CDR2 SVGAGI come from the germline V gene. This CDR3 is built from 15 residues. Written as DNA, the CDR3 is TGTGCCAGCAGTCACGGGGGAGGCCCTGGGGAGACCCAGTACTTC. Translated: CASSHGGGPGETQYF.